This T cell receptor (beta chain) was recorded in a study of graft-versus-host responses after intestinal transplantation. Study-level information: Grafts were multivisceral, liver-intestinal, or isolated intestinal. The study gave all recipients anti-thymocyte globulin induction, then tacrolimus and steroids for 2 to 3 years. Study findings and constraints: Patients with graft-donor T cell macrochimerism had high graft-versus-host to host-versus-graft clonal ratios in allografts.

Sequencing was performed with immunoSEQ multiplex PCR; in TCRdb, only in-frame clones are kept and a portion is missing. Of 80,000 to 100,000 clones in the sample, roughly 92% are singletons; the top ten hold around 0.18%. With respect to this clone: The antigen remains unidentified.

The CDR3 has 14 amino acids. The ends lost 4 bases at V and 2 bases at J; junction bases unmatched: 2. Germline CDR1 reads SGHRS; CDR2 reads YFSETQ. This sequence originates from a human donor who received an intestinal transplant. Source: unstimulated CD4+ T cells sorted from spleen or lymph node cells, taken before intestinal transplant. The gene calls are TRBV5-1 and TRBJ2-1, with 8 bases fitting TRBD2. DNA of the CDR3: TGCGCCAGCAGCGGGGGACTAGCCTACAATGAGCAGTTCTTC. Translation: CASSGGLAYNEQFF.